The 30 T cell receptor beta chains listed next were all sequenced from one sample in a study of blood T cell repertoires in COVID-19. Libraries were prepared by immunoSEQ multiplex PCR; TCRdb keeps only in-frame clonotypes and omits some of them. The sample holds 55,000 to 70,000 clones; roughly 80% are singletons and the top ten take roughly a tenth. Specimen: peripheral blood. These receptors originate from a woman older than 75 with acute or convalescent COVID-19.

The rearrangement joins TRBV7-9 to TRBJ2-1; 11 positions match TRBD2. Trimming removed 1 base from V and 5 bases from J; junction bases left unmatched: 13. The CDR3 is made up of 19 amino acids. Germline CDR1 reads SEHNR; CDR2 reads FQNEAQ (reference sequence). DNA for the CDR3: TGTGCCAGCAGCTTAGATCGTCTAGCGGGGGGCGTTGCACACAATGAGCAGTTCTTC. This sequence encodes CASSLDRLAGGVAHNEQFF.

The V call is TRBV7-9, the J call TRBJ2-3; tentative D call: TRBD2 (7 bases). This CDR3 spans 14 amino acids. Deletions cut 5 bases from V and 4 bases from J, with 13 bases between. Per the germline V gene, CDR1 is SEHNR and CDR2 is FQNEAQ (reference sequence). CDR3 sequence (DNA): TGTGCCAGCAGCCCACTCGGGGGGCCAGATACGCAGTATTTT. Its protein product is CASSPLGGPDTQYF.

V usage is TRBV19 and J usage is TRBJ1-4, with D perhaps matching TRBD1 (6 bases). Looked up from germline, CDR1 is LNHDA and CDR2 is SQIVND (reference sequence). The CDR3 runs 15 residues. V lost 4 bases and J lost 2, with 11 bases in between. The CDR3 DNA sequence: TGTGCCAGTAGTACCAGGGGAATTACTAATGAAAAACTGTTTTTT. Encoded protein: CASSTRGITNEKLFF.

V is TRBV27 and J is TRBJ1-6; 9 bases map to TRBD1. Per germline, CDR1 MNHEY and CDR2 SMNVEV (reference sequence). V lost 3 bases and J lost 9; bases outside the gene matches: 6. CDR3 length: 15 amino acids. The CDR3 reads CASSLAGTGISPLHF. The CDR3 nucleotides read TGTGCCAGCAGTTTGGCCGGGACAGGGATTTCACCCCTCCACTTT.

V and J are TRBV6-2 or TRBV6-3 and TRBJ2-1; 15 positions match TRBD2. The CDR3 spans 19 residues. The germline V gene encodes CDR1 MNHEY and CDR2 SVGEGT. Trimming at V came to 2 bases and at J to 0 bases, leaving 5 bases not matched to a gene. CDR3 residues: CASSYGLAGGTGSYNEQFF. CDR3 bases: TGTGCCAGCAGTTACGGACTAGCGGGGGGGACGGGCTCCTACAATGAGCAGTTCTTC.

The chain is built from TRBV7-9 and TRBJ2-2; a possible D gene is TRBD1 (6 bases). V lost 1 base, J lost 0 bases, and 9 bases lay in between. The CDR3 spans 16 residues. CDR1 is SEHNR, CDR2 FQNEAQ, per germline (reference sequence). The CDR3 is CASSLGRTANTGELFF. CDR3 nucleotides: TGTGCCAGCAGCTTAGGAAGGACAGCGAACACCGGGGAGCTGTTTTTT.

The chain combines TRBV2 with TRBJ2-7, with D perhaps matching TRBD1 (7 bases). Germline V CDR1 and CDR2: SNHLY, FYNNEI. V was shortened by 4 bases and J by 0 bases, with 25 bases between the two germline ends. The CDR3 contains 19 residues. This CDR3 is CASSGEEGWRQGNSYEQYF. For the CDR3, the DNA is TGTGCCAGCAGTGGGGAGGAAGGGTGGAGACAGGGAAACTCCTACGAGCAGTACTTC.

The rearrangement joins TRBV19 to TRBJ2-1; TRBD1 matches 9 bases. Per the germline V gene, CDR1 is LNHDA and CDR2 is SQIVND (reference sequence). The CDR3 runs to 11 residues. V lost 5 bases to trimming and J lost 15 bases; unmatched junction nucleotides: 5. CDR3 loop: CASSLDRGLFF. In nucleotides, the CDR3 is TGTGCCAGTAGTCTGGACAGGGGACTGTTCTTC.

V usage is TRBV29-1 and J usage is TRBJ2-3, with 8 bases matching TRBD1. Germline lookup yields CDR1 SQVTM and CDR2 ANQGSEA. The V gene end was trimmed by 6 bases and the J gene end by 2 bases; junction bases not matched to a gene: 7. The CDR3 runs 14 residues. The chain's CDR3 is CSVTDRGATDTQYF. Written as DNA, the CDR3 is TGCAGCGTCACTGACAGGGGTGCCACAGATACGCAGTATTTT.

The rearrangement uses TRBV5-4 and TRBJ1-2, with D perhaps TRBD1 (6 bases). V was cut by 3 bases and J by 3 bases, with 12 bases left in between. This CDR3 is 14 amino acids long. Looked up from germline, CDR1 is SGHNT and CDR2 is YYREEE (reference sequence). DNA for the CDR3: TGTGCCAGCAGCTCGAACAGGGCCGACTATGGCTACACCTTC. It is translated as CASSSNRADYGYTF.

V gene TRBV3-1 (or the pseudogene TRBV3-2) combines with J gene TRBJ2-7; D not certain. Germline CDR1 LGHDT, CDR2 YNNKEL (reference sequence). V lost 2 bases and J 5 bases, leaving 7 bases between the germline ends. The CDR3 totals 12 residues. The CDR3 protein is CASSQIVHEQYF. CDR3 DNA sequence: TGTGCCAGCAGCCAAATCGTCCACGAGCAGTACTTC.

This chain joins TRBV15 and TRBJ2-3; TRBD2 matches 16 bases. V trimming: 2 bases; J trimming: 0 bases; junction bases outside the gene matches: 5. The CDR3 runs 19 residues. CDR1 is LNHNV, CDR2 YYDKDF, per germline (reference sequence). CDR3 in amino acids: CATSRQGLAGGKSTDTQYF. The DNA of the CDR3 is TGTGCCACCAGCAGACAGGGACTAGCGGGGGGGAAGAGCACAGATACGCAGTATTTT.

This chain links TRBV7-2 with TRBJ2-5, with TRBD2 matching 9 bases. This CDR3 comprises 14 residues. V trimming: 5 bases; J trimming: 2 bases; junction bases outside the gene matches: 3. From germline, CDR1 is SGHTA and CDR2 FQGNSA. This chain's CDR3 is CASSRSGGQETQYF. CDR3 coding DNA: TGTGCCAGCAGCAGAAGCGGGGGGCAAGAGACCCAGTACTTC. Using reference TRBV7-2 and TRBJ2-5 for the parts outside the CDR3, the full variable domain is GAGVSQSPSNKVTEKGKDVELRCDPISGHTALYWYRQSLGQGLEFLIYFQGNSAPDKSGLPSDRFSAERTGGSVSTLTIQRTQQEDSAVYLCASSRSGGQETQYFGPGTRLLVL.

The gene calls are TRBV18 and TRBJ1-2, with D unclear. V was pared by 3 bases and J by 4 bases, with 12 bases between. The CDR3 spans 14 residues. Germline V gives CDR1 KGHSH, CDR2 LQKENI. This CDR3 is CASSPNGDGYGYTF. DNA for the CDR3: TGTGCCAGCTCACCTAACGGGGATGGCTATGGCTACACCTTC.

By sample fraction, this clone is medium-sized. This rearrangement joins TRBV10-2 to TRBJ2-2; TRBD1 aligns across 7 bases. Germline CDR1 WSHSY, CDR2 SAAADI. The V and J ends lost 2 bases and 6 bases, in that order; junction bases with no gene match: 3. The CDR3 length is 14 residues. As DNA, the CDR3 is TGCGCCAGCAGTGAGCGACAGGGCTCCGGGGAGCTGTTTTTT. Its protein product is CASSERQGSGELFF.

The chain joins TRBV30 to TRBJ1-2; D gene uncertain. The CDR3 consists of 13 residues. Germline CDR1 GTSNPN, CDR2 SVGIG (reference sequence). V gave up 0 bases and J gave up 6 bases, with 11 bases separating them. The CDR3: CAWSVEASHGYTF. For the CDR3, the DNA is TGTGCCTGGAGTGTAGAGGCCTCCCATGGCTACACCTTC.

The chain recombines TRBV7-2 with TRBJ2-5, with TRBD2 identical over 7 bases. Trimming cost V 4 bases and J 5 bases; bases outside gene matches: 19. The CDR3 runs 18 residues. The V gene's germline CDR1 is SGHTA and CDR2 FQGNSA. This CDR3 reads CASSSRESSGWGRETQYF. CDR3 nucleotides: TGTGCCAGCAGCTCCCGGGAGTCTAGCGGTTGGGGTCGGGAGACCCAGTACTTC.

The genes are TRBV6-6 and TRBJ1-4; maybe TRBD1 (5 bases). Germline CDR1 reads MNHNY; CDR2 reads SVGAGI (reference sequence). The CDR3 totals 15 residues. Trimming left V 2 bases short and J 8 bases short, with 15 bases between. CDR3 bases: TGTGCCAGCAGTTACATCTCGGGGGTACGGGAAAAACTGTTTTTT. Amino acids: CASSYISGVREKLFF.

The CDR3 DNA reads as TGTGCCAGTAGTCAGCAGGCAGGGTTCTACGAGCAGTACTTC. Translation gives CASSQQAGFYEQYF. The V and J genes are TRBV19 and TRBJ2-7, with D maybe TRBD1 (5 bases). There are 14 residues in the CDR3. Germline CDR1 and CDR2: LNHDA and SQIVND (reference sequence). The V and J ends lost 5 bases and 3 bases respectively, with 14 bases between them.

The chain recombines TRBV5-1 with TRBJ2-3, with TRBD2 as a possible D gene (6 bases). The germline CDR1 and CDR2 sequences are SGHRS and YFSETQ. The CDR3 is made up of 16 amino acids. Trimming left V 0 bases short and J 1 base short, with 12 bases between. In nucleotides, the CDR3 is TGCGCCAGCAGCTTGGGACTAGTCTGGGGCACAGATACGCAGTATTTT. Translating it yields CASSLGLVWGTDTQYF.

There are a few counts of this clone. This chain connects TRBV6-1 to TRBJ1-6, with D tentatively TRBD1 (6 bases). The CDR3 covers 17 residues. Germline-derived CDR1 and CDR2 are MNHNS and SASEGT. Trimming shortened V by 0 bases and J by 9 bases, and 18 bases separated the two germline ends. CDR3 DNA: TGTGCCAGCAGTGAAGCGGGCGCAGGGGCGTCGGCTTCACCCCTCCACTTT. Protein product: CASSEAGAGASASPLHF.

The chain couples TRBV19 to TRBJ2-2; maybe TRBD2 (5 bases). The CDR3 extends over 15 amino acids. The germline V gene has CDR1 LNHDA and CDR2 SQIVND (reference sequence). Trimming shortened V by 6 bases and J by 4 bases, and 15 bases separated the two germline ends. The CDR3 nucleotides read TGTGCCAGTAGCCGCCGGGCCAGCGGCACCGGGGAGCTGTTTTTT. This encodes CASSRRASGTGELFF.

CDR3 in DNA: TGTGCCAGCAGCATATGGACTAGCGGTCCCTACGAGCAGTACTTC. It specifies CASSIWTSGPYEQYF. The V gene is TRBV7-9, the J gene TRBJ2-7, with 10 nucleotides matching TRBD2. With V trimmed by 5 bases and J by 2 bases, 6 bases remained unmatched. The germline CDR1 and CDR2 sequences are SEHNR and FQNEAQ (reference sequence). The CDR3 runs 15 residues. The complete variable domain, with remaining parts taken from reference TRBV7-9 and TRBJ2-7, reads DTGVSQNPRHKITKRGQNVTFRCDPISEHNRLYWYRQTLGQGPEFLTYFQNEAQLEKSRLLSDRFSAERPKGSFSTLEIQRTEQGDSAMYLCASSIWTSGPYEQYFGPGTRLTVT.

This clone occurred a few times. This chain uses TRBV12-5 with TRBJ1-6, with no clear D. This CDR3 has 13 amino acids. V gave up 4 bases and J gave up 7 bases, with 8 bases separating them. Per germline, CDR1 LGHNT and CDR2 FRNRAP. The CDR3 is CASGSHRNSPLHF. Written as DNA, the CDR3 is TGTGCTAGTGGTTCCCACAGAAATTCACCCCTCCACTTT.

The V call is TRBV4-1, the J call TRBJ2-5, with 12 positions matching TRBD2. The CDR3 is 16 amino acids. Germline CDR1 reads MGHRA; CDR2 reads YSYEKL. With V trimmed by 0 bases and J by 5 bases, 4 bases remained unmatched. CDR3 region: CASSQEFGLAGETQYF. In DNA, the CDR3 is TGCGCCAGCAGCCAAGAATTCGGACTAGCGGGGGAGACCCAGTACTTC.

V gene TRBV12-3 or TRBV12-4 combines with J gene TRBJ1-1; D perhaps matches TRBD1 (5 bases). Trimming cost V 5 bases and J 7 bases, with 14 bases left between them. The CDR3 runs to 13 residues. Here the CDR3 reads CASSPGEGSEAFF. In DNA, the CDR3 is TGTGCCAGCAGTCCGGGGGAAGGGAGTGAAGCTTTCTTT.

The V and J genes are TRBV5-6 and TRBJ1-4; 12 bases agree with TRBD1. This CDR3 has 14 residues. J was trimmed by 8 bases and V by 5 bases; bases with no gene match: 4. Germline values: CDR1 SGHDT, CDR2 YYEEEE. In DNA form, the CDR3 reads TGTGCCAGCAGTGGGACAGGGGGCCGAGAAAAACTGTTTTTT. This encodes CASSGTGGREKLFF.

This rearrangement joins TRBV7-2 to TRBJ1-1; D is possibly TRBD1 (6 bases). Trimming removed 8 bases from V and 0 bases from J, with 10 bases in between. The CDR3 runs to 13 residues. The germline gives CDR1 SGHTA, CDR2 FQGNSA. CDR3 coding DNA: TGTGCCAGCCTGGGGGCCATGAACACTGAAGCTTTCTTT. Translating it yields CASLGAMNTEAFF.

The chain couples TRBV5-4 to TRBJ2-3; 7 bases align to TRBD2. Germline V lookup: CDR1 SGHNT, CDR2 YYREEE (reference sequence). Losses at the gene ends were 0 bases for V and 0 bases for J; bases not matched to a gene: 4. The CDR3 totals 16 residues. The CDR3 DNA is TGTGCCAGCAGCTTGGCGGGCGGGGGTAGCACAGATACGCAGTATTTT. Translating gives CASSLAGGGSTDTQYF.

The chain couples TRBV10-2 to TRBJ2-7; a weak D match, TRBD2 (7 bases). The CDR3 is 19 residues long. The germline V and J ends were trimmed by 2 bases and 0 bases, with 23 bases remaining between them. Germline lookup yields CDR1 WSHSY and CDR2 SAAADI. CDR3 sequence reads: CASSEGRRGRTLSSYEQYF. The CDR3 DNA sequence: TGCGCCAGCAGTGAGGGTAGGCGGGGGCGTACCCTCTCCTCCTACGAGCAGTACTTC.